Here is one T cell receptor (beta chain) with its context. This clone may be a read error of a much larger clone one base away. CDR1 SNHLY and CDR2 FYNNEI come from the germline V gene. The CDR3 contains 14 residues. V was trimmed by 5 bases and J by 3 bases, leaving 14 bases between them. Constant-region reverse primers amplified full-length variable regions, followed by semi-nested Nested Universal Primer A PCR. Each CDR3 protein is one row after TCRdb ran MiXCR on the 5' RACE reads. The sample has around 29,000 distinct CDR3 sequences, 20% to 30% seen once. The TCR comes from a female donor with breast cancer. This sequence joins TRBV2 and TRBJ2-7, with TRBD2 as a possible D gene (6 bases). The sequenced material came from naive CD4+ T cells sorted from a lymph node. This sample's subset: naive CD4+ T cells, CD4+CD45RA+CD25-. The CDR3, as DNA: TGTGCCAGCAGTCCCCCCAGCGGGTGCTACGAGCAGTACTTC. Translation gives CASSPPSGCYEQYF.